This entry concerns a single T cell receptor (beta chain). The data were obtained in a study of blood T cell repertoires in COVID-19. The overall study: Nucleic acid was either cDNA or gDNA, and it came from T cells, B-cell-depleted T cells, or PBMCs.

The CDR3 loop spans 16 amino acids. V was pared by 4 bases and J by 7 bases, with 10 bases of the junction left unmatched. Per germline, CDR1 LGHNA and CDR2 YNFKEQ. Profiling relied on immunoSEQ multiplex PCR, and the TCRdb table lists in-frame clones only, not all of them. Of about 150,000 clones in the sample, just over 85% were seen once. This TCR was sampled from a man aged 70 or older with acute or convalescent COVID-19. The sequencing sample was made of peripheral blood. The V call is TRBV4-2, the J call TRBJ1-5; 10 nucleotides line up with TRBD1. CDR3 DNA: TGTGCCAGCAGCCCAGACAGGGGGCAGGGGGGGCAGCCCCAGCATTTT. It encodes CASSPDRGQGGQPQHF.